These 27 T cell receptor beta chains share one sample of origin, sequenced in a study of cytomegalovirus exposure and HLA in healthy donors. Primers: 60 Vbeta forward and 13 Jbeta reverse. The method was immunoSEQ multiplex PCR; TCRdb's version includes in-frame clones alone and lacks a portion of them. This sample yields some 150,000 clones, of which around 80% are seen a single time; approximately 2% belongs to the top ten. Sequenced: PBMCs. These TCRs come from a middle-aged man in good health and CMV-seronegative.

The chain couples TRBV5-4 to TRBJ1-1; D is ambiguous. V was trimmed by 0 bases and J by 5 bases, leaving 14 bases between them. Germline V gives CDR1 SGHNT, CDR2 YYREEE (reference sequence). The CDR3 totals 15 residues. CDR3 sequence reads: CASSLATPRETEAFF. Written as DNA, the CDR3 is TGTGCCAGCAGCTTGGCAACGCCTCGGGAGACTGAAGCTTTCTTT. Full variable domain (rest looked up from reference TRBV5-4 and TRBJ1-1): ETGVTQSPTHLIKTRGQQVTLRCSSQSGHNTVSWYQQALGQGPQFIFQYYREEENGRGNFPPRFSGLQFPNYSSELNVNALELDDSALYLCASSLATPRETEAFFGQGTRLTVV.

This rearrangement joins TRBV6-5 to TRBJ2-7, with 11 nucleotides matching TRBD1. This CDR3 region has 15 residues. V lost 0 bases, J lost 7 bases, and 5 bases stayed unmatched. Germline V lookup: CDR1 MNHEY, CDR2 SVGAGI. The CDR3 sequence is CASSYSGQGASEQYF. CDR3 bases: TGTGCCAGCAGTTACTCCGGACAGGGGGCTTCGGAGCAGTACTTC.

This rearrangement joins TRBV6-6 to TRBJ2-1; a weak D match, TRBD2 (5 bases). V dropped 0 bases and J dropped 3 bases, with 12 bases sitting between them. This CDR3 comprises 16 residues. CDR1 and CDR2 from the germline V gene are MNHNY and SVGAGI (reference sequence). The CDR3 region has the DNA TGTGCCAGCAGTTACTCGAGAAGCGGCCTCTACAATGAGCAGTTCTTC. Protein sequence: CASSYSRSGLYNEQFF.

J is TRBJ1-4 and V is TRBV13, with 7 bases identical to TRBD1. Germline CDR1 is PRHDT and CDR2 is FYEKMQ (reference sequence). With V trimmed by 5 bases and J by 0 bases, 6 bases remained unmatched. There are 16 residues in the CDR3. The CDR3 reads CASSRGQAATNEKLFF. For the CDR3, the DNA is TGTGCCAGCAGCAGAGGACAGGCAGCAACTAATGAAAAACTGTTTTTT.

The V gene is TRBV29-1, the J gene TRBJ2-1; D is unclear. There are 11 residues in the CDR3. Germline V lookup: CDR1 SQVTM, CDR2 ANQGSEA. Trimming took off 3 bases at V and 10 bases at J, with 10 bases between the two ends. CDR3 coding DNA: TGCAGCGTTGACCCCCCCAGGGAGCAGTTCTTC. Residues: CSVDPPREQFF.

The CDR3 DNA reads as TGCGCCAGCAGCAATCGACAGGGATCTCACGAGCAGTACTTC. Its protein is CASSNRQGSHEQYF. V and J are TRBV5-1 and TRBJ2-7; 7 positions match TRBD1. V gave up 4 bases and J gave up 5 bases; unmatched junction bases: 9. The CDR3 contains 14 residues. Germline CDR1 is SGHRS and CDR2 is YFSETQ.

The V gene is TRBV10-3, the J gene TRBJ2-1, with TRBD2 matching over 10 bases. The length of the CDR3 is 15 residues. From germline, CDR1 is ENHRY and CDR2 SYGVKD. The trim removed 8 bases at V and 4 bases at J, leaving 8 bases unmatched. In nucleotides, the CDR3 is TGTGCCATCGGGGCTAGCGGGAGCGAATACAATGAGCAGTTCTTC. It encodes CAIGASGSEYNEQFF.

The chain couples TRBV18 to TRBJ2-3; the D gene is possibly TRBD1 (6 bases). The CDR3 has 16 amino acids. Trimming removed 2 bases from V and 1 base from J, with 13 bases in between. Germline V CDR1 and CDR2: KGHSH, LQKENI. CDR3 DNA: TGTGCCAGCTCACCAGTGCGGGCAGGGGGCACAGATACGCAGTATTTT. This codes for CASSPVRAGGTDTQYF.

Remarks on this clone: One junction end disagrees with the germline gene, perhaps due to a read error. The chain links TRBV7-7 to TRBJ2-5, with TRBD1 matching over 10 bases. Germline V gives CDR1 SSHAT, CDR2 FNYEAQ (reference sequence). CDR3 length equals 15 residues. The CDR3 DNA follows: TGTGCTAGCAGCCCGGGGACAGGGGCCCAAGAGACCCAGTACTTC. As protein: CASSPGTGAQETQYF.

J is TRBJ2-6 and V is TRBV5-4; D may be TRBD2 (5 bases). Germline values: CDR1 SGHNT, CDR2 YYREEE (reference sequence). This CDR3 spans 17 amino acids. The V and J ends lost 0 bases and 2 bases respectively, with 12 bases between them. For the CDR3, the DNA is TGTGCCAGCAGCTTGGCCGGGGTTCAGACTGGGGCCAACGTCCTGACTTTC. Residues: CASSLAGVQTGANVLTF.

This clone was recorded only once. The chain is built from TRBV5-4 and TRBJ2-1, with D possibly TRBD2 on 5 matching bases. V was cut by 0 bases and J by 7 bases, with 26 bases left in between. Germline CDR1 SGHNT, CDR2 YYREEE (reference sequence). This CDR3 comprises 19 residues. The CDR3 loop reads CASSLGPSSVVGDVNEQFF. Written as DNA, the CDR3 is TGTGCCAGCAGCTTGGGCCCCTCCTCAGTGGTCGGGGATGTGAATGAGCAGTTCTTC.

The chain links TRBV19 to TRBJ2-5; D is ambiguous. Germline lookup yields CDR1 LNHDA and CDR2 SQIVND (reference sequence). Trimming removed 0 bases from V and 5 bases from J, with 4 bases in between. The CDR3 totals 12 residues. The CDR3 DNA reads as TGTGCCAGTAGTATAGACCGGGAGACCCAGTACTTC. It is translated as CASSIDRETQYF.

J is TRBJ1-5 and V is TRBV7-9, with TRBD1 as a possible D gene (6 bases). CDR1 and CDR2 from the germline V gene are SEHNR and FQNEAQ (reference sequence). The CDR3 has 13 residues. Deletions cut 1 base from V and 10 bases from J, with 11 bases between. The CDR3 loop reads CASSLVADRPQHF. CDR3 coding DNA: TGTGCCAGCAGCTTAGTCGCGGACAGACCCCAGCATTTT.

Only one count was recorded for this clone. V and J are TRBV29-1 and TRBJ2-3, with D tentatively TRBD1 (6 bases). The CDR3 is made up of 13 amino acids. Trimming cost V 5 bases and J 3 bases, with 12 bases left between them. Germline-derived CDR1 and CDR2 are SQVTM and ANQGSEA. CDR3 DNA sequence: TGCAGCGTTAAGGAACAGGGAACAGATACGCAGTATTTT. Translating gives CSVKEQGTDTQYF.

The chain is built from TRBV2 and TRBJ2-5; 10 bases fit TRBD2. The germline V gene has CDR1 SNHLY and CDR2 FYNNEI. V lost 6 bases to trimming and J lost 4 bases; unmatched junction nucleotides: 8. This CDR3 is 15 amino acids long. The CDR3 nucleotides read TGTGCCAGCAGGCAAATAGCGGGAGGAGCAGAGACCCAGTACTTC. Translating gives CASRQIAGGAETQYF.

The chain joins TRBV2 to TRBJ1-5; the match to TRBD1 covers 7 bases. This CDR3 comprises 15 residues. CDR1 and CDR2 from the germline V gene are SNHLY and FYNNEI. V was pared by 5 bases and J by 2 bases, with 6 bases of the junction left unmatched. This chain's CDR3 is CASSRQGSGNQPQHF. The CDR3 coding sequence is TGTGCCAGCAGTAGACAGGGAAGCGGCAATCAGCCCCAGCATTTT. Looking up the rest from reference TRBV2 and TRBJ1-5 gives the full variable domain: EPEVTQTPSHQVTQMGQEVILRCVPISNHLYFYWYRQILGQKVEFLVSFYNNEISEKSEIFDDQFSVERPDGSNFTLKIRSTKLEDSAMYFCASSRQGSGNQPQHFGDGTRLSIL.

This chain links TRBV5-1 with TRBJ2-3; D perhaps matches TRBD2 (6 bases). Germline V gives CDR1 SGHRS, CDR2 YFSETQ. Trimming pared 2 bases from V and 4 bases from J, leaving 14 bases between. The CDR3 has 15 amino acids. The CDR3, as DNA: TGCGCCAGCAGCTTCTCTGGCGGGATAGCAGATACGCAGTATTTT. It specifies CASSFSGGIADTQYF.

This clone was detected a few times. V gene TRBV10-3 combines with J gene TRBJ2-3, with TRBD2 identical over 11 bases. The CDR3 spans 16 residues. Germline V gives CDR1 ENHRY, CDR2 SYGVKD. Trimming took 3 bases from V and 8 from J; bases not matched to a gene: 10. CDR3 bases: TGTGCCATCAGTGACCCCGGGACTAGCGGAACACGTACGCAGTATTTT. Translated: CAISDPGTSGTRTQYF.

The chain couples TRBV28 to TRBJ2-5, with a weak D call TRBD2 (5 bases). The CDR3 spans 14 residues. Germline V CDR1 and CDR2: MDHEN, SYDVKM. Deletions cut 2 bases from V and 5 bases from J, with 12 bases between. The CDR3 loop reads CASSLRSGWETQYF. CDR3 sequence (DNA): TGTGCCAGCAGTTTAAGGTCGGGATGGGAGACCCAGTACTTC.

The chain joins TRBV5-4 to TRBJ2-7; 10 bases line up with TRBD1. This CDR3 comprises 12 residues. In germline, CDR1 is SGHNT, CDR2 YYREEE (reference sequence). Trimming cost V 4 bases and J 9 bases; bases outside gene matches: 4. CDR3 DNA: TGTGCCAGCAGCCCCGACAGGGGGCGGCAGTACTTC. Translation: CASSPDRGRQYF.

The CDR3 here is CASSESQGTQPYFSGANVLTF. Here the CDR3 DNA reads TGCGCCAGCAGTGAGTCACAGGGGACCCAACCCTATTTCTCTGGGGCCAACGTCCTGACTTTC. The chain employs TRBV10-1 and TRBJ2-6; the match to TRBD1 covers 7 bases. This CDR3 has 21 residues. Germline-derived CDR1 and CDR2 are WNHNN and SYGVQD (reference sequence). V shed 0 bases and J 0 bases; nucleotides not matched to a gene: 14.

This rearrangement joins TRBV13 to TRBJ2-7; 13 nucleotides agree with TRBD2. Unmatched junction bases numbered 4, after V lost 6 bases and J lost 2 bases. CDR3 length: 15 amino acids. Germline V CDR1 and CDR2: PRHDT, FYEKMQ (reference sequence). CDR3 sequence: CASRKGLAGTYEQYF. CDR3 nucleotide sequence: TGTGCCAGCAGAAAGGGACTAGCGGGGACCTACGAGCAGTACTTC.

This clone occurred once. This chain uses TRBV18 with TRBJ1-1; D is perhaps TRBD1 (6 bases). Germline V lookup: CDR1 KGHSH, CDR2 LQKENI. With 1 base removed from V and 2 bases from J, the gap between germline ends came to 17 bases. The CDR3 loop spans 17 amino acids. CDR3 DNA sequence: TGTGCCAGCTCACCACTCTTCGGAACAGGGCCTAACACTGAAGCTTTCTTT. Translating it yields CASSPLFGTGPNTEAFF.

The J gene is TRBJ2-1, the V gene TRBV5-1, with 7 bases that match TRBD2. Per germline, CDR1 SGHRS and CDR2 YFSETQ. The CDR3 is 15 amino acids. V lost 0 bases and J lost 9; bases outside the gene matches: 9. The CDR3 nucleotides are TGCGCCAGCAGCTTGGAAGTAGCGGGTTCAGGTGAGCAGTTCTTC. This codes for CASSLEVAGSGEQFF.

This rearrangement joins TRBV5-1 to TRBJ2-2, with TRBD1 as a possible D gene (5 bases). Germline V gene lookup returns CDR1 SGHRS and CDR2 YFSETQ. CDR3 length: 16 amino acids. Trimming cost V 4 bases and J 5 bases, with 18 bases left between them. In DNA form, the CDR3 reads TGCGCCAGCAGCCCAAGGACACAGAGTCGGACCGGGGAGCTGTTTTTT. Residues: CASSPRTQSRTGELFF.

The chain joins TRBV5-6 to TRBJ2-7; the match to TRBD1 covers 8 bases. Looked up from germline, CDR1 is SGHDT and CDR2 is YYEEEE. After removal of 4 bases from V and 4 bases from J, the junction contained 7 bases not matched to a gene. This CDR3 is 14 amino acids long. The CDR3 loop is CASSPGQGRYEQYF. DNA of the CDR3: TGTGCCAGCAGCCCCGGACAGGGCAGGTACGAGCAGTACTTC.

The chain has TRBV2 and TRBJ2-5; 8 nucleotides agree with TRBD1. There are 14 residues in the CDR3. The germline gives CDR1 SNHLY, CDR2 FYNNEI. The J segment lost 4 bases and the V segment lost 2 bases, leaving 3 bases of the junction unmatched. In DNA form, the CDR3 reads TGTGCCAGCAGTGAAACCACAGGGGGAGAGACCCAGTACTTC. Encoded protein: CASSETTGGETQYF.